This T cell receptor beta chain was recovered during a study of T cells in Graves' hyperthyroidism and ophthalmopathy. Study as a whole: Peripheral blood was collected at initial diagnosis, before any treatment. Findings of the study overall: Researchers found most expanded thyroid clonotypes above 0.001 in blood as well. Ophthalmopathy was model-predicted a median roughly 6.2 months pre-onset.

Germline CDR1 KGHSH, CDR2 LQKENI. CDR3 size: 19 residues. With 3 bases clipped from V and 6 bases from J, the junction kept 12 bases outside the gene matches. From RNA transcripts, TCR beta CDR3 regions were amplified. With the HTBI primer set, the TCR CDR3 went through a first round of RT-PCR. TCRdb redid the calling of the multiplex PCR reads with MiXCR, one entry per CDR3 protein. The sample lists about 640,000 distinct CDR3 sequences, more than 20% occurring once. Comments on this clonotype: What it binds is unknown.

A NOSPECS grade of at least 4, a Clinical Activity Score of at least 3 and duration under 3 months were recorded in ophthalmopathy patients. This sequence joins TRBV18 and TRBJ2-1; the match to TRBD2 covers 15 bases. The clonotype was recovered from a man aged 25 to 45 with Graves' ophthalmopathy. Material: blood. The CDR3 DNA sequence: TGTGCCAGCTCACCGACCGGACTAGCGGGAGGGCCGGGTTTCAATGAGCAGTTCTTC. Protein sequence: CASSPTGLAGGPGFNEQFF. Drawing the rest from reference TRBV18 and TRBJ2-1, the complete variable domain is NAGVMQNPRHLVRRRGQEARLRCSPMKGHSHVYWYRQLPEEGLKFMVYLQKENIIDESGMPKERFSAEFPKEGPSILRIQQVVRGDSAAYFCASSPTGLAGGPGFNEQFFGPGTRLTVL.